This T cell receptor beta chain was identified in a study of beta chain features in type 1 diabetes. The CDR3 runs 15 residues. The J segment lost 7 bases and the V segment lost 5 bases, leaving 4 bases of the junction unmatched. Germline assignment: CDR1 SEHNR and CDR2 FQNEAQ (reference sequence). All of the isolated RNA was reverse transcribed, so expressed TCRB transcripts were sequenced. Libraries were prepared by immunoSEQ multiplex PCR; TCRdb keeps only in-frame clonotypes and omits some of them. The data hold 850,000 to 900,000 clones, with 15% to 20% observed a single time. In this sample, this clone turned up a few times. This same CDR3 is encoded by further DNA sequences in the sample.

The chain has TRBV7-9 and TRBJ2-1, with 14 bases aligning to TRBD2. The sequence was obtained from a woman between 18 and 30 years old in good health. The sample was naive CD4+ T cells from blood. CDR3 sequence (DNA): TGTGCCAGCAGCCTGGGACTAGCGGGAGTTAATGAGCAGTTCTTC. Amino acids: CASSLGLAGVNEQFF.